This TCR beta chain was recovered during a study of T-cell memory formation after mild COVID-19. UMIs and sample barcodes were carried by the TCR alpha and TCR beta cDNA libraries that 5'RACE produced using constant-segment primers. TCRdb recomputed calls from the 5' RACE reads with MiXCR, one row per CDR3 protein. The table lists hundreds of thousands of distinct CDR3 sequences, about 16% of them singletons, with about a fifth in the top ten. CDR1 is KGHSH, CDR2 LQKENI, per germline. The CDR3 totals 12 residues. V was trimmed by 3 bases and J by 6 bases, leaving 8 bases between them. Only a few counts were recorded for this clonotype. Its matching antigen is unknown. Study observations and caveats: From day 15 to 85, contracting clones were balanced between CD4 and CD8, whereas later expanders leaned toward CD4+. Mainly CM and EM harbored the contracting CD4+ clones; mainly EMRA harbored the CD8+ ones.

This TCR was recovered from a man between 18 and 35 years old who had mild COVID-19 (a few samples of this study predate the infection). Cell type and time point are not known. The chain joins TRBV18 to TRBJ1-1, with no clear D. The sample comprised PBMCs or a T cell subset sorted from them (not recorded which). The CDR3 DNA follows: TGTGCCAGCTCACCCATCGTCCCTGAAGCTTTCTTT. Its translation is CASSPIVPEAFF. Full variable domain (rest looked up from reference TRBV18 and TRBJ1-1): NAGVMQNPRHLVRRRGQEARLRCSPMKGHSHVYWYRQLPEEGLKFMVYLQKENIIDESGMPKERFSAEFPKEGPSILRIQQVVRGDSAAYFCASSPIVPEAFFGQGTRLTVV.